A selection of T cell receptor beta chains follows, all from one sample in a study of somatic mutations in cytotoxic T cells in rheumatoid arthritis. Assay: immunoSEQ multiplex PCR; the TCRdb copy retains only in-frame clones and omits some. The table includes 15,000 to 20,000 clones, roughly three quarters detected once. The sequencing sample was made of CD8+ T cells sorted from blood. These receptors all stem from an adult with rheumatoid arthritis. CDR3s include the opening cysteine and the closing phenylalanine or tryptophan. Each record gives: V gene, D gene, CDR3 length, clone size, J gene, CDR3 DNA, CDR3 protein. D genes are given only for firm matches. Clone size appears in some rows only: once, few, many, or a class for an expanded clone.

V: TRBV4-3; D: .; length: 15; size: .; J: TRBJ1-2; DNA: TGCGCCAGCAGCCAAGAACGATGGATGAACTATGGCTACACCTTC; CDR3: CASSQERWMNYGYTF
V: TRBV29-1; D: TRBD2; length: 16; size: few; J: TRBJ2-3; DNA: TGCAGCGTGGTCGGACTAGCGGGAACTAGCACAGATACGCAGTATTTT; CDR3: CSVVGLAGTSTDTQYF
V: TRBV15; D: .; length: 11; size: few; J: TRBJ2-7; DNA: TGTGCCACGTCGGGGCGGCACGAGCAGTACTTC; CDR3: CATSGRHEQYF
V: TRBV5-6; D: .; length: 12; size: .; J: TRBJ1-6; DNA: TGTGCCAGCAGCGTCTTCGAATCACCCCTCCACTTT; CDR3: CASSVFESPLHF
V: TRBV7-6; D: .; length: 18; size: .; J: TRBJ1-5; DNA: TGTGCCAGCAGCTTAGAAGGTGGGCAGGGTGGGAGCAATCAGCCCCAGCATTTT; CDR3: CASSLEGGQGGSNQPQHF
V: TRBV11-3; D: TRBD2; length: 19; size: .; J: TRBJ2-4; DNA: TGTGCCAGCAGCTTAGGGGGACTAGCGGGAGGATGGGCCAAAAACATTCAGTACTTC; CDR3: CASSLGGLAGGWAKNIQYF
V: TRBV4-1; D: TRBD2; length: 16; size: .; J: TRBJ2-7; DNA: TGCGCCAGCAGCCAAGAGGACGGGGGAGGGCCCTACGAGCAGTACTTC; CDR3: CASSQEDGGGPYEQYF
V: TRBV10-2; D: .; length: 15; size: .; J: TRBJ2-7; DNA: TGCGCCAGTTCCTGGGGGCTAGCGGAGTTCTACGAGCAGTACTTC; CDR3: CASSWGLAEFYEQYF
V: TRBV27; D: TRBD1; length: 15; size: .; J: TRBJ2-2; DNA: TGTGCCAGCAGTTCCCGGACAGGGAACACCGGGGAGCTGTTTTTT; CDR3: CASSSRTGNTGELFF
V: TRBV29-1; D: .; length: 14; size: .; J: TRBJ2-3; DNA: TGCAGCGTTGATCACGGACAGAACACAGATACGCAGTATTTT; CDR3: CSVDHGQNTDTQYF
V: TRBV6-1; D: TRBD1; length: 16; size: .; J: TRBJ1-5; DNA: TGTGCCAGCAGTGTTAGGACAGGGGACTATAATCAGCCCCAGCATTTT; CDR3: CASSVRTGDYNQPQHF
V: TRBV6-6; D: .; length: 11; size: .; J: TRBJ2-7; DNA: TGTGCCAGCAGTCCCGGCAACGAGCAGTACTTC; CDR3: CASSPGNEQYF
V: TRBV29-1; D: .; length: 14; size: .; J: TRBJ2-1; DNA: TGCAGCGTTGACAGGGATTCCCCCTACAATGAGCAGTTCTTC; CDR3: CSVDRDSPYNEQFF
V: TRBV25-1; D: .; length: 12; size: few; J: TRBJ1-1; DNA: TGTGCCACCAGCAAGGGTTTCACTGAAGCTTTCTTT; CDR3: CATSKGFTEAFF
V: TRBV7-9; D: .; length: 15; size: medium-sized; J: TRBJ2-1; DNA: TGTGCCAGCAGCTTTGTGACGGGAGTAACCCATGAGCAGTTCTTC; CDR3: CASSFVTGVTHEQFF
V: TRBV25-1; D: .; length: 12; size: .; J: TRBJ1-1; DNA: TGTGCCAGCAGTGAAGAGCGACAGGAAGCTTTCTTT; CDR3: CASSEERQEAFF
V: TRBV7-9; D: .; length: 11; size: once; J: TRBJ1-1; DNA: TGTGCCAGCAGCCCCGCCACTGAAGCTTTCTTT; CDR3: CASSPATEAFF
V: TRBV19; D: .; length: 12; size: .; J: TRBJ2-1; DNA: TGTGCCAGTAGTCATCCCGCCAATGAGCAGTTCTTC; CDR3: CASSHPANEQFF
V: TRBV6-5; D: .; length: 11; size: .; J: TRBJ2-7; DNA: TGTGCCAGCAGTTACTCGCACGAGCAGTACTTC; CDR3: CASSYSHEQYF
V: TRBV5-1; D: TRBD2; length: 16; size: .; J: TRBJ2-5; DNA: TGCGCCAGCTCTAACCCCCGAGGACTAGCACTGGAGACCCAGTACTTC; CDR3: CASSNPRGLALETQYF
V: TRBV4-3; D: .; length: 13; size: .; J: TRBJ2-1; DNA: TGCGCCAGCAGCAGAGAGAGCTACAATGAGCAGTTCTTC; CDR3: CASSRESYNEQFF
V: TRBV6-5; D: .; length: 15; size: .; J: TRBJ2-1; DNA: TGTGCCAGCAGTTATGGATGTGCATTCGCGACAGAGCAGTTCTTC; CDR3: CASSYGCAFATEQFF
V: TRBV7-9; D: .; length: 15; size: .; J: TRBJ1-3; DNA: TGTGCCCACTGGACCCAGGGCCCCTCTGGAAACACCATATATTTT; CDR3: CAHWTQGPSGNTIYF
V: TRBV28; D: .; length: 13; size: once; J: TRBJ2-1; DNA: TGTGCCAGCGGGACTTCCCCGGGAAATGAGCAGTTCTTC; CDR3: CASGTSPGNEQFF
V: TRBV5-5; D: .; length: 12; size: .; J: TRBJ2-5; DNA: TGTGCCAGCAGCTTTGGGGGAGAGACCCAGTACTTC; CDR3: CASSFGGETQYF
V: TRBV2; D: .; length: 15; size: .; J: TRBJ1-2; DNA: TGTGCCAGCAGTTCGACAGACCACTCTCCGTGGGGCTACACCTTC; CDR3: CASSSTDHSPWGYTF
V: TRBV5-5; D: .; length: 15; size: .; J: TRBJ2-7; DNA: TGTGCCAGCAGCCACGGGACGGACGGATCCTACGAGCAGTACTTC; CDR3: CASSHGTDGSYEQYF
V: TRBV10-2; D: .; length: 15; size: .; J: TRBJ2-5; DNA: TGCGCCAGCAGTGAGTCCCTCGGGATTCAAGAGACCCAGTACTTC; CDR3: CASSESLGIQETQYF
V: TRBV19; D: TRBD2; length: 14; size: .; J: TRBJ2-1; DNA: TGTGCCAGTAGTGGGGCGGGAGATTACAATGAGCAGTTCTTC; CDR3: CASSGAGDYNEQFF
V: TRBV7-2; D: .; length: 13; size: few; J: TRBJ2-1; DNA: TGTGCCAGCAGCTTAGACAGATACAATGAGCAGTTCTTC; CDR3: CASSLDRYNEQFF
V: TRBV6-1; D: TRBD2; length: 15; size: .; J: TRBJ2-7; DNA: TGTGCCAGCAGGGAATTGACTAGCGCGCTCTACGAGCAGTACTTC; CDR3: CASRELTSALYEQYF
V: TRBV27; D: .; length: 15; size: .; J: TRBJ2-2; DNA: TGTGCCAGCAGTTCATTGGGAGGTTACACCGGGGAGCTGTTTTTT; CDR3: CASSSLGGYTGELFF
V: TRBV4-3; D: TRBD1; length: 15; size: .; J: TRBJ2-2; DNA: TGCGCCAGCAGCCAACGGGACAGGGGGACCGGGGAGCTGTTTTTT; CDR3: CASSQRDRGTGELFF
V: TRBV5-4; D: .; length: 15; size: large; J: TRBJ1-1; DNA: TGTGCCAGCAGCCTAGCGACAGGAATGAACACTGAAGCTTTCTTT; CDR3: CASSLATGMNTEAFF
V: TRBV30; D: .; length: 12; size: once; J: TRBJ1-3; DNA: TGTGCCTGGAGCCCCACTGGAAACACCATATATTTT; CDR3: CAWSPTGNTIYF
V: TRBV5-6; D: TRBD1; length: 16; size: .; J: TRBJ1-2; DNA: TGTGCCAGCAGCTCTCCCTGGACAGGGTATAACTATGGCTACACCTTC; CDR3: CASSSPWTGYNYGYTF
V: TRBV5-4; D: TRBD2; length: 16; size: .; J: TRBJ2-1; DNA: TGTGCCAGCAGCTTGGCTTTTGGACTAGCGGTTAATGAGCAGTTCTTC; CDR3: CASSLAFGLAVNEQFF
V: TRBV27; D: .; length: 13; size: .; J: TRBJ2-7; DNA: TGTGCCAGCAGTTCCGGGGGTCCCTACGAGCAGTACTTC; CDR3: CASSSGGPYEQYF
V: TRBV7-2; D: .; length: 17; size: .; J: TRBJ2-7; DNA: TGTGCCAGCAGGGGGGAGGTTAAGGGGAAGGACTCCTACGAGCAGTACTTC; CDR3: CASRGEVKGKDSYEQYF